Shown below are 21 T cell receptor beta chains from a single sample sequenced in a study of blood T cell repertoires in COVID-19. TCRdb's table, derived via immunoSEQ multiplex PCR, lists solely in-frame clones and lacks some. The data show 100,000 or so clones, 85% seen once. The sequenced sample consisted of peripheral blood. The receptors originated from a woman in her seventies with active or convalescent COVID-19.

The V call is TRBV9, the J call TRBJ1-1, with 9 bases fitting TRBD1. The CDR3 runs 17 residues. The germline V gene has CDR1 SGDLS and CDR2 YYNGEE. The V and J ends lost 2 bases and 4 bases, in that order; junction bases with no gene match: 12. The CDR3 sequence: CASSVTGGAPGGTEAFF. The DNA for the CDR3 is TGTGCCAGCAGCGTCACAGGGGGCGCCCCGGGGGGCACTGAAGCTTTCTTT. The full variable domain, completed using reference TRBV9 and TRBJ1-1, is DSGVTQTPKHLITATGQRVTLRCSPRSGDLSVYWYQQSLDQGLQFLIQYYNGEERAKGNILERFSAQQFPDLHSELNLSSLELGDSALYFCASSVTGGAPGGTEAFFGQGTRLTVV.

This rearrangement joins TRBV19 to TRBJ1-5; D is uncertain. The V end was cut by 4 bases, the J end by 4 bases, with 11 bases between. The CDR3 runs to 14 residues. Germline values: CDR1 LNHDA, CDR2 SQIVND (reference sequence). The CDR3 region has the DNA TGTGCCAGTAGTAGGTTTCGAGGGAATCAGCCCCAGCATTTT. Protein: CASSRFRGNQPQHF. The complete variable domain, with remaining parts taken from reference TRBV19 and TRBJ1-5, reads DGGITQSPKYLFRKEGQNVTLSCEQNLNHDAMYWYRQDPGQGLRLIYYSQIVNDFQKGDIAEGYSVSREKKESFPLTVTSAQKNPTAFYLCASSRFRGNQPQHFGDGTRLSIL.

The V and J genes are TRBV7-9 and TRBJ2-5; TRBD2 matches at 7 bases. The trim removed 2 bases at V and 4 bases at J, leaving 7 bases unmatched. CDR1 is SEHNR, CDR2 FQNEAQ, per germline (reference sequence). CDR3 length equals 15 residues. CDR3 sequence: CASSLWVAGGETQYF. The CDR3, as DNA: TGTGCCAGCAGCTTATGGGTAGCGGGCGGAGAGACCCAGTACTTC.

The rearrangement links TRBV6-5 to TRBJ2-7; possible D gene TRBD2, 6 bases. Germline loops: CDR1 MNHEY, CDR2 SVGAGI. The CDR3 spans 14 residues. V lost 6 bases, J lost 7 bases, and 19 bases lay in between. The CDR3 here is CASRQLSGAGEQYF. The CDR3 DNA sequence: TGTGCCAGCAGACAGCTATCGGGCGCGGGGGAGCAGTACTTC.

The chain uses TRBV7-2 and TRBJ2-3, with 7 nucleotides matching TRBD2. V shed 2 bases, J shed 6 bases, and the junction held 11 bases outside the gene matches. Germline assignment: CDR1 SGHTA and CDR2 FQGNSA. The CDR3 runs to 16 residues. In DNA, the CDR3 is TGTGCCAGCAGCTTAAGGGGCGGGGGAGCCTCGGATACGCAGTATTTT. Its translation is CASSLRGGGASDTQYF.

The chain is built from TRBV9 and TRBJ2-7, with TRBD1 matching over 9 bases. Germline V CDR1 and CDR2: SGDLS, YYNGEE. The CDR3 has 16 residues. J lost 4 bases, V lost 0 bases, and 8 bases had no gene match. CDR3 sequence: CASSVEPTGGAYEQYF. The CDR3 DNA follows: TGTGCCAGCAGCGTAGAGCCCACAGGGGGCGCTTACGAGCAGTACTTC.

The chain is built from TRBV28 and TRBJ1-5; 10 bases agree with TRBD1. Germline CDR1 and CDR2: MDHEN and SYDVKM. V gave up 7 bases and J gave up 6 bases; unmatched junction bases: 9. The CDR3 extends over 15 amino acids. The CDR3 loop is CASILGGDRGQPQHF. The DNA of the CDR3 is TGTGCCAGCATCTTGGGAGGGGACAGGGGTCAGCCCCAGCATTTT.

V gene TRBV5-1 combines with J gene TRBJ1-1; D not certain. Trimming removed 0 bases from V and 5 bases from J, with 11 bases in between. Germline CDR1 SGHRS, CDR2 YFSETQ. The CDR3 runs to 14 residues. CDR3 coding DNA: TGCGCCAGCAGCTTGGAGACACCCGGAACTGAAGCTTTCTTT. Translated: CASSLETPGTEAFF. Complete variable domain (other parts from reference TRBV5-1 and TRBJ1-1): KAGVTQTPRYLIKTRGQQVTLSCSPISGHRSVSWYQQTPGQGLQFLFEYFSETQRNKGNFPGRFSGRQFSNSRSEMNVSTLELGDSALYLCASSLETPGTEAFFGQGTRLTVV.

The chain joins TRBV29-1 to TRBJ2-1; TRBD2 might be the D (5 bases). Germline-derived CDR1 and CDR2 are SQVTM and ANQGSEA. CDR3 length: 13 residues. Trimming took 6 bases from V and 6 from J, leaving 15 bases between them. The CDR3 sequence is CSVERGGSNEQFF. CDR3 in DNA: TGCAGCGTGGAACGGGGTGGTAGCAATGAGCAGTTCTTC.

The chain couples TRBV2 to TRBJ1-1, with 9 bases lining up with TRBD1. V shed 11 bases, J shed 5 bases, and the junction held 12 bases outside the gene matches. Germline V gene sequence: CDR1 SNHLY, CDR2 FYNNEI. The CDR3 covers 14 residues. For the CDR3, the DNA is TGTGCCGATGGACAGGGGCCTTTGAGGACTGAAGCTTTCTTT. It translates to CADGQGPLRTEAFF.

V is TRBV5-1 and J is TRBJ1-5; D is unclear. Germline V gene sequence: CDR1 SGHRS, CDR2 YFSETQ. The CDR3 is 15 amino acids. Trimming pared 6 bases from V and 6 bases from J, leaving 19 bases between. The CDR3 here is CASKAPFTAGQPQHF. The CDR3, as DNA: TGCGCCAGCAAGGCCCCTTTTACGGCGGGTCAGCCCCAGCATTTT.

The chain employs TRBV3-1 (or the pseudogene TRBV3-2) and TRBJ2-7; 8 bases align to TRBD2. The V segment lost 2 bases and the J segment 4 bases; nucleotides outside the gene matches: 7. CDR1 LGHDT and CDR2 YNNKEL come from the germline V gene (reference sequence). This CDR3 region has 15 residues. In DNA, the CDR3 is TGTGCCAGCAGCCAATCGCGGGGGGCACAATACGAGCAGTACTTC. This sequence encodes CASSQSRGAQYEQYF.

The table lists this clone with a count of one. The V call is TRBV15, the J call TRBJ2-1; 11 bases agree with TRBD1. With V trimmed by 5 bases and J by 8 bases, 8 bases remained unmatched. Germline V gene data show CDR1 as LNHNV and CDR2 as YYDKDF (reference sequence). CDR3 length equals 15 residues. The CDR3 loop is CATSLRTGGLDEQFF. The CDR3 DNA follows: TGTGCCACCAGCCTCCGGACAGGGGGCTTAGATGAGCAGTTCTTC.

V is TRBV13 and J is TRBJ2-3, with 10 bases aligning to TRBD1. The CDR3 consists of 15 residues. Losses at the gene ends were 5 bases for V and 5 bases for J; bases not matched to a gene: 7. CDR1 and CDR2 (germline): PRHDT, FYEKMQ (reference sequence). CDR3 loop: CASSQTGGMVDTQYF. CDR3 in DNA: TGTGCCAGCAGCCAGACAGGGGGCATGGTAGATACGCAGTATTTT.

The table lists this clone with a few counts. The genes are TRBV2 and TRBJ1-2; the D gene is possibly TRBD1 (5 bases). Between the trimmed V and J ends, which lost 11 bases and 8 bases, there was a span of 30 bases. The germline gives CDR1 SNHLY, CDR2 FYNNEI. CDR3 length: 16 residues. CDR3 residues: CAGGRQGPGDPKGYTF. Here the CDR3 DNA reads TGTGCCGGCGGTCGGCAGGGCCCAGGAGACCCAAAGGGCTACACCTTC.

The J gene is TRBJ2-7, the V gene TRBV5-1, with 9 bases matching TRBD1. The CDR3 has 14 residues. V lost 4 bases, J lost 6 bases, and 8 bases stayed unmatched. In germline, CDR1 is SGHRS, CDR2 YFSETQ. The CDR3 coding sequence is TGCGCCAGCAGCCGCCCGGGACAGGGAGGCGAGCAGTACTTC. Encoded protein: CASSRPGQGGEQYF.

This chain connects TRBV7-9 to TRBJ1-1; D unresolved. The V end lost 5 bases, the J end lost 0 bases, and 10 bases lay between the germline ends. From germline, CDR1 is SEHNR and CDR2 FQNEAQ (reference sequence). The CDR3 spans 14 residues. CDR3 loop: CASSPLAVNTEAFF. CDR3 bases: TGTGCCAGCAGCCCCTTGGCGGTGAACACTGAAGCTTTCTTT.

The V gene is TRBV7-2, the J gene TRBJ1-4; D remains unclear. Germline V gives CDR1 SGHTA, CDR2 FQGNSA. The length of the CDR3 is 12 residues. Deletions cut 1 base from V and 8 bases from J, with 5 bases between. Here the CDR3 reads CASSLDREKLFF. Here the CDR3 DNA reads TGTGCCAGCAGCTTAGATCGGGAAAAACTGTTTTTT.

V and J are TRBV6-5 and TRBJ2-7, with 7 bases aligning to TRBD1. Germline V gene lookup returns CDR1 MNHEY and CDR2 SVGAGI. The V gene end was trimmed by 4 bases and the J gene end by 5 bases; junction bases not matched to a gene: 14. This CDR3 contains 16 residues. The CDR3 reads CASSLLGTDDINEQYF. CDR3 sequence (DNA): TGTGCCAGCAGTTTACTTGGGACAGACGATATCAACGAGCAGTACTTC.

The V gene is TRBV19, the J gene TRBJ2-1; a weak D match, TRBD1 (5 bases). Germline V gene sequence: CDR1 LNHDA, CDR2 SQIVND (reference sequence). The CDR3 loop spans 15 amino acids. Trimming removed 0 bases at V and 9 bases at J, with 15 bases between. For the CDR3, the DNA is TGTGCCAGTAGTATAGAGGCGAGACAGACAACTGAGCAGTTCTTC. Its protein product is CASSIEARQTTEQFF.

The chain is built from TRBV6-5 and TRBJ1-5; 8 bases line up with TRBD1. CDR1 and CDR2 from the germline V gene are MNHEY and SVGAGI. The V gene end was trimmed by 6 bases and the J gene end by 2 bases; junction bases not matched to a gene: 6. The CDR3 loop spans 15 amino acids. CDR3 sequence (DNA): TGTGCCAGCAGCTCAGGGGGCTTGGGCAATCAGCCCCAGCATTTT. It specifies CASSSGGLGNQPQHF.